One sample yielded the 11 T cell receptor beta chains listed below, sequenced in a study of CD8 T cells in Susac syndrome (dated by TCRdb to the late 2010s). The library relied on the immunoSEQ multiplex PCR assay. RNA was extracted with the RNeasy kit and roughly 0.45 to 1 ug was reverse transcribed using random hexamers. TCRdb trimmed the raw reads at Q25, called clones with MiXCR and kept productive beta chains. Duplicate CDR3 protein sequences are folded into a single record with the most common DNA and genes. The sample has some 200,000 distinct CDR3 sequences on record, 95% of them singletons. The biggest ten clones account for about 0.088% of the sample. Sequenced: CD4+ T cells from PBMCs. These receptors were taken from a human donor with multiple sclerosis.

This chain uses TRBV18 with TRBJ2-7; 7 nucleotides agree with TRBD2. The V and J ends lost 1 base and 4 bases, in that order; junction bases with no gene match: 4. In germline, CDR1 is KGHSH, CDR2 LQKENI. The CDR3 is 14 residues long. The CDR3 region is CASSPLGGGYEQYF. In nucleotides, the CDR3 is TGTGCCAGCTCACCACTGGGCGGGGGATACGAGCAGTACTTC.

V gene TRBV30 combines with J gene TRBJ1-4; TRBD1 agrees at 7 bases. The J segment lost 7 bases and the V segment lost 7 bases, leaving 24 bases of the junction unmatched. This CDR3 has 18 residues. The germline CDR1 and CDR2 sequences are GTSNPN and SVGIG (reference sequence). CDR3 nucleotide sequence: TGTGCCTCATCCGGCCTTGGGACAGTTTGGAACGCGTTTGAAAAACTGTTTTTT. This gives the protein CASSGLGTVWNAFEKLFF.

A single count supports this clonotype. V and J are TRBV27 and TRBJ2-3; 10 positions agree with TRBD2. The J segment lost 2 bases and the V segment lost 5 bases, leaving 10 bases of the junction unmatched. This CDR3 region has 17 residues. The germline CDR1 and CDR2 sequences are MNHEY and SMNVEV (reference sequence). DNA for the CDR3: TGTGCCAGCAGTCCCAGGGGGCTAGCGGGAGTCACAGATACGCAGTATTTT. Residues: CASSPRGLAGVTDTQYF.

This sequence joins TRBV4-2 and TRBJ2-5; TRBD1 might be the D (5 bases). This CDR3 comprises 15 residues. V gave up 1 base and J gave up 10 bases, with 19 bases separating them. Germline V gene sequence: CDR1 LGHNA, CDR2 YNFKEQ. The CDR3 loop reads CASSQGGPRGRGQYF. CDR3 sequence (DNA): TGTGCCAGCAGCCAAGGGGGCCCACGAGGACGCGGCCAGTACTTC.

CDR3 amino acids: CSAGDREGKLFF. CDR3 DNA sequence: TGCAGTGCTGGGGACAGGGAGGGAAAACTGTTTTTT. The chain combines TRBV20-1 with TRBJ1-4, with 9 bases aligning to TRBD1. V lost 5 bases and J lost 10; bases outside the gene matches: 5. In germline, CDR1 is DFQATT, CDR2 SNEGSKA (reference sequence). The CDR3 sequence is 12 residues long.

CDR3 protein: CASSLFTGSQPQHF. CDR3 DNA: TGCGCCAGCAGCTTGTTTACAGGGAGTCAGCCCCAGCATTTT. The chain carries TRBV5-1 and TRBJ1-5; D might be TRBD1 (6 bases). V dropped 1 base and J dropped 6 bases, with 11 bases sitting between them. This CDR3 has 14 amino acids. CDR1 SGHRS and CDR2 YFSETQ come from the germline V gene.

V and J are TRBV12-5 and TRBJ1-5, with D unresolved. CDR3 length: 13 residues. V dropped 2 bases and J dropped 3 bases, with 5 bases sitting between them. CDR1 LGHNT and CDR2 FRNRAP come from the germline V gene. The CDR3: CASGLINNQPQHF. The CDR3 nucleotides read TGTGCTAGTGGTTTGATAAACAATCAGCCCCAGCATTTT.

The gene calls are TRBV29-1 and TRBJ2-3; 8 nucleotides align to TRBD2. Germline-derived CDR1 and CDR2 are SQVTM and ANQGSEA. This CDR3 contains 14 residues. The ends lost 3 bases at V and 6 bases at J; junction bases unmatched: 8. CDR3 protein: CSVEDRGGVDTQYF. The CDR3 DNA reads TGCAGCGTTGAGGATCGGGGGGGCGTGGATACGCAGTATTTT.

This chain joins TRBV28 and TRBJ2-7; 8 bases are a match to TRBD2. V shed 7 bases and J 3 bases; nucleotides not matched to a gene: 14. The CDR3 is made up of 16 amino acids. The germline gives CDR1 MDHEN, CDR2 SYDVKM. CDR3 sequence: CASILPGGAGGYEQYF. Written as DNA, the CDR3 is TGTGCCAGCATCCTCCCCGGAGGGGCGGGAGGCTACGAGCAGTACTTC. Complete variable domain (other parts from reference TRBV28 and TRBJ2-7): DVKVTQSSRYLVKRTGEKVFLECVQDMDHENMFWYRQDPGLGLRLIYFSYDVKMKEKGDIPEGYSVSREKKERFSLILESASTNQTSMYLCASILPGGAGGYEQYFGPGTRLTVT.

V and J are TRBV20-1 and TRBJ1-2; D gene uncertain. The germline V and J ends were trimmed by 1 base and 2 bases, with 11 bases remaining between them. CDR1 is DFQATT, CDR2 SNEGSKA, per germline (reference sequence). The CDR3 is 14 residues long. This CDR3 reads CSARALLENYGYTF. CDR3 nucleotides: TGCAGTGCTAGAGCCTTGTTAGAAAACTATGGCTACACCTTC.

The chain carries TRBV30 and TRBJ2-5, with D perhaps matching TRBD2 (5 bases). CDR3 length equals 12 residues. The V gene's germline CDR1 is GTSNPN and CDR2 SVGIG (reference sequence). V was shortened by 2 bases and J by 3 bases, with 7 bases between the two germline ends. CDR3: CAWSPGKETQYF. In nucleotides, the CDR3 is TGTGCCTGGAGTCCGGGGAAAGAGACCCAGTACTTC.